Presented here are 32 T cell receptor beta chains from one specimen sequenced in a study of OX40 agonist ivuxolimab in advanced cancers. Using immunoSEQ multiplex PCR, the repertoire was profiled, and TCRdb retains in-frame clones only, with some absent. There are tens of thousands of clones in the sample; 83% occur only once, and approximately 3% lies in the top ten. The sequences come from CD4+ or CD8+ T cells sorted from blood, collected in a trial of the OX40 agonist ivuxolimab. Source of these receptors: an adult with an advanced solid tumor such as melanoma, head and neck, liver or kidney cancer.

This chain connects TRBV7-2 to TRBJ2-2, with 9 bases matching TRBD2. Germline V gene sequence: CDR1 SGHTA, CDR2 FQGNSA. Trimming cost V 5 bases and J 7 bases; bases outside gene matches: 8. The CDR3 has 15 amino acids. DNA of the CDR3: TGTGCCAGCAGCCCATCTAGCGGGATCGGCGGGGAGCTGTTTTTT. Translation gives CASSPSSGIGGELFF.

V and J are TRBV7-8 and TRBJ1-1, with D hard to call. The CDR3 covers 17 residues. The V end lost 0 bases, the J end lost 1 base, and 15 bases lay between the germline ends. Germline loops: CDR1 SGHVS, CDR2 FQNEAQ. In nucleotides, the CDR3 is TGTGCCAGCAGCTTAGCGGGGAGGTCCCCCGGGAACACTGAAGCTTTCTTT. Translating gives CASSLAGRSPGNTEAFF.

The V gene is TRBV11-2, the J gene TRBJ2-7; D unclear. Deletions cut 3 bases from V and 1 base from J, with 19 bases between. In germline, CDR1 is SGHAT, CDR2 FQNNGV. The CDR3 covers 17 residues. This chain's CDR3 is CASSLSVQAASSYEQYF. The CDR3 DNA is TGTGCCAGCAGCTTGTCAGTCCAGGCAGCTTCATCCTACGAGCAGTACTTC.

This clone turned up a few times. The chain is built from TRBV6-1 and TRBJ1-6; no clear D. The CDR3 contains 15 residues. The V and J ends lost 2 bases and 9 bases respectively, with 14 bases between them. The V gene's germline CDR1 is MNHNS and CDR2 SASEGT. This chain's CDR3 is CASSERRSDSSPLHF. DNA of the CDR3: TGTGCCAGCAGTGAACGACGTTCGGATAGTTCACCCCTCCACTTT.

The chain links TRBV28 to TRBJ2-7; D uncertain. With 10 bases removed from V and 1 base from J, the gap between germline ends came to 17 bases. This CDR3 is built from 14 residues. CDR1 is MDHEN and CDR2 is SYDVKM in the germline V gene. The CDR3 spells CATQPPTGSYEQYF. CDR3 DNA sequence: TGTGCCACCCAACCTCCGACCGGTTCCTACGAGCAGTACTTC. Supplemented by reference TRBV28 and TRBJ2-7, the full variable domain reads DVKVTQSSRYLVKRTGEKVFLECVQDMDHENMFWYRQDPGLGLRLIYFSYDVKMKEKGDIPEGYSVSREKKERFSLILESASTNQTSMYLCATQPPTGSYEQYFGPGTRLTVT.

CDR3 amino acids: CASSSYPLQETGNTEAFF. The CDR3, as DNA: TGTGCCAGCTCATCTTATCCCTTACAAGAGACGGGGAACACTGAAGCTTTCTTT. V and J are TRBV18 and TRBJ1-1; D remains ambiguous. The CDR3 consists of 18 residues. Germline V lookup: CDR1 KGHSH, CDR2 LQKENI. V was pared by 5 bases and J by 1 base, with 23 bases between.

This clone appeared a single time. The J gene is TRBJ1-2, the V gene TRBV28; D not resolved. The CDR3 has 15 amino acids. Germline-derived CDR1 and CDR2 are MDHEN and SYDVKM. The ends were cut back, 3 bases at V and 6 bases at J, with 17 bases in the middle. The CDR3 bases are TGTGCCAGCAGTTTCCCGCACCCGGGTCCCAATGGCTACACCTTC. Its protein is CASSFPHPGPNGYTF.

The rearrangement uses TRBV19 and TRBJ2-1; TRBD2 matches at 12 bases. The ends lost 4 bases at V and 7 bases at J; junction bases unmatched: 8. Germline V CDR1 and CDR2: LNHDA, SQIVND (reference sequence). This CDR3 region has 16 residues. CDR3 sequence: CASSRSGTSGWNEQFF. Here the CDR3 DNA reads TGTGCCAGTAGTAGGTCCGGGACTAGCGGGTGGAATGAGCAGTTCTTC. Drawing the rest from reference TRBV19 and TRBJ2-1, the complete variable domain is DGGITQSPKYLFRKEGQNVTLSCEQNLNHDAMYWYRQDPGQGLRLIYYSQIVNDFQKGDIAEGYSVSREKKESFPLTVTSAQKNPTAFYLCASSRSGTSGWNEQFFGPGTRLTVL.

The chain couples TRBV18 to TRBJ1-1; TRBD1 might be the D (5 bases). From germline, CDR1 is KGHSH and CDR2 LQKENI. V shed 5 bases and J shed 0 bases, with 13 bases lying between them. This CDR3 comprises 15 residues. The CDR3 sequence: CASSTRQPMNTEAFF. The CDR3 region has the DNA TGTGCCAGCTCAACTAGACAGCCTATGAACACTGAAGCTTTCTTT.

The chain has TRBV7-8 and TRBJ2-6; D is uncertain. The CDR3 covers 13 residues. Germline V gene data show CDR1 as SGHVS and CDR2 as FQNEAQ. Trimming stripped 7 bases from V and 4 bases from J, with 8 bases between. CDR3 bases: TGTGCCAGCATGAGGCGCGGGGCCAACGTCCTGACTTTC. It specifies CASMRRGANVLTF.

V usage is TRBV7-2 and J usage is TRBJ2-3; TRBD2 might be the D (6 bases). This CDR3 has 15 amino acids. Trimming took off 1 base at V and 5 bases at J, with 13 bases between the two ends. Germline CDR1 SGHTA, CDR2 FQGNSA. CDR3 nucleotides: TGTGCCAGCAGCTTAGACGGGGCCGGGAGAGATACGCAGTATTTT. Protein sequence: CASSLDGAGRDTQYF.

The chain joins TRBV28 to TRBJ2-5; no definite D call. Germline assignment: CDR1 MDHEN and CDR2 SYDVKM. Trimming took off 3 bases at V and 5 bases at J, with 7 bases between the two ends. This CDR3 is built from 12 residues. The CDR3 reads CASSFGIETQYF. The CDR3 nucleotides read TGTGCCAGCAGTTTCGGAATCGAGACCCAGTACTTC.

The chain couples TRBV29-1 to TRBJ1-3; D unresolved. Trimming removed 4 bases at V and 2 bases at J, with 9 bases between. The CDR3 is made up of 13 amino acids. CDR1 SQVTM and CDR2 ANQGSEA come from the germline V gene. The CDR3 sequence: CSVAEGAGNTIYF. DNA of the CDR3: TGCAGCGTTGCTGAGGGTGCTGGAAACACCATATATTTT.

This clone has a handful of counts. The chain is built from TRBV6-5 and TRBJ1-1; 8 nucleotides match TRBD1. The V gene end was trimmed by 7 bases and the J gene end by 5 bases; junction bases not matched to a gene: 6. Per the germline V gene, CDR1 is MNHEY and CDR2 is SVGAGI. The CDR3 has 13 residues. CDR3 sequence (DNA): TGTGCCAGCAACTTTCAGGGGGCGACTGAAGCTTTCTTT. Residues: CASNFQGATEAFF.

V is TRBV7-6 and J is TRBJ2-7; D gene uncertain. The germline V gene encodes CDR1 SGHVS and CDR2 FNYEAQ. The CDR3 totals 13 residues. Between the trimmed V and J ends, which lost 2 bases and 2 bases, there was a span of 7 bases. The CDR3 here is CASSLSRTYEQYF. CDR3 DNA sequence: TGTGCCAGCAGCTTATCTCGTACCTACGAGCAGTACTTC.

CDR3 amino acids: CASSAHRGVNTEAFF. CDR3 sequence (DNA): TGTGCCAGCAGTGCCCACAGGGGGGTGAACACTGAAGCTTTCTTT. This chain uses TRBV6-5 with TRBJ1-1; TRBD1 aligns across 8 bases. This CDR3 is 15 amino acids long. The germline V gene has CDR1 MNHEY and CDR2 SVGAGI. The J segment lost 0 bases and the V segment lost 5 bases, leaving 5 bases of the junction unmatched.

Concerning this clone: This is likely an artifact of a read error, given a far larger clone one base away. The rearrangement links TRBV6-1 to TRBJ2-5; possible D gene TRBD1, 5 bases. The CDR3 is made up of 14 amino acids. The V and J ends lost 3 bases and 1 base respectively, with 9 bases between them. The germline CDR1 and CDR2 sequences are MNHNS and SASEGT. For the CDR3, the DNA is TGTGCCAGCAGTGACTCGACAGCCCAAGAGACCCAGTACTTC. It translates to CASSDSTAQETQYF.

The rearrangement links TRBV19 to TRBJ1-3, with TRBD1 as a possible D gene (5 bases). Germline V CDR1 and CDR2: LNHDA, SQIVND (reference sequence). The ends were cut back, 5 bases at V and 0 bases at J, with 11 bases in the middle. The CDR3 loop spans 15 amino acids. The CDR3 here is CASSGQGNSGNTIYF. CDR3 DNA: TGTGCCAGTAGTGGGCAGGGCAACTCTGGAAACACCATATATTTT.

The CDR3 sequence is CASSTGKGLAGGPYSGDTQYF. CDR3 in DNA: TGTGCCAGCAGCACAGGCAAAGGACTAGCGGGAGGGCCTTACTCCGGGGATACGCAGTATTTT. The V call is TRBV9, the J call TRBJ2-3; 15 bases match TRBD2. The trim removed 4 bases at V and 6 bases at J, leaving 21 bases unmatched. The CDR3 consists of 21 residues. The V gene's germline CDR1 is SGDLS and CDR2 YYNGEE. The full variable domain, its missing parts supplied by reference TRBV9 and TRBJ2-3, is DSGVTQTPKHLITATGQRVTLRCSPRSGDLSVYWYQQSLDQGLQFLIQYYNGEERAKGNILERFSAQQFPDLHSELNLSSLELGDSALYFCASSTGKGLAGGPYSGDTQYFGPGTRLTVL.

For the CDR3, the DNA is TGTGCCAGCAAGCTAGGACAGAGCAACACTGAAGCTTTCTTT. Its translation is CASKLGQSNTEAFF. The genes are TRBV6-4 and TRBJ1-1; D is possibly TRBD1 (6 bases). The CDR3 has 14 residues. Looked up from germline, CDR1 is MRHNA and CDR2 is SNTAGT. V shed 7 bases and J shed 2 bases, with 14 bases lying between them.

The chain carries TRBV7-9 and TRBJ1-5, with D uncertain. The V gene lost 2 bases and the J gene lost 5 bases, with 7 bases spanning the gap. Germline CDR1 SEHNR, CDR2 FQNEAQ (reference sequence). The CDR3 is made up of 13 amino acids. CDR3 bases: TGTGCCAGCAGCTTATCCGGGGATCAGCCCCAGCATTTT. The encoded protein is CASSLSGDQPQHF.

V usage is TRBV7-9 and J usage is TRBJ2-5, with 7 bases lining up with TRBD2. V trimming: 3 bases; J trimming: 5 bases; junction bases outside the gene matches: 3. Germline CDR1 and CDR2: SEHNR and FQNEAQ (reference sequence). CDR3 length: 13 amino acids. The DNA for the CDR3 is TGTGCCAGCAGCTTGGGGGGGATTGAGACCCAGTACTTC. It codes for CASSLGGIETQYF.

The chain is built from TRBV18 and TRBJ1-1, with 7 bases lining up with TRBD1. Losses at the gene ends were 4 bases for V and 4 bases for J; bases not matched to a gene: 6. CDR3 length: 14 amino acids. Germline CDR1 and CDR2: KGHSH and LQKENI. CDR3 sequence reads: CASSLRGGVTEAFF. The CDR3 DNA reads as TGTGCCAGCTCACTCAGGGGGGGGGTCACTGAAGCTTTCTTT.

The chain links TRBV4-1 to TRBJ1-4; D unclear. Germline loops: CDR1 MGHRA, CDR2 YSYEKL. Trimming took off 2 bases at V and 8 bases at J, with 9 bases between the two ends. The CDR3 is 13 amino acids. CDR3 DNA sequence: TGCGCCAGCAGCCAAAATCTTGCGGAAAAACTGTTTTTT. As protein: CASSQNLAEKLFF.

The J gene is TRBJ2-7, the V gene TRBV7-8; no clear D. CDR3 length: 13 residues. V was clipped by 3 bases and J by 4 bases, with 10 bases between them. The germline V gene has CDR1 SGHVS and CDR2 FQNEAQ. CDR3 in DNA: TGTGCCAGCAGCTTGCAGCAAGGGTACGAGCAGTACTTC. Amino acids: CASSLQQGYEQYF.

The CDR3 DNA is TGTGCCAGCAGCGCCGTGAGGGGGGGGCTCAGCAATGAGCAGTTCTTC. The encoded protein is CASSAVRGGLSNEQFF. The gene calls are TRBV9 and TRBJ2-1, with a tentative D call TRBD2 (7 bases). The CDR3 extends over 16 amino acids. Per germline, CDR1 SGDLS and CDR2 YYNGEE. The V gene lost 3 bases and the J gene lost 6 bases, with 19 bases spanning the gap.

The chain has TRBV21-1 and TRBJ1-3. TRBV21-1 is a known pseudogene. CDR3 length: 16 residues. The CDR3 coding sequence is TGTGCCAGCAGCAAAGGCTATGGTCACTCTGGAAACACCATATATTTT. Its protein is CASSKGYGHSGNTIYF.

V is TRBV4-2 and J is TRBJ1-2; D is uncertain. Germline lookup yields CDR1 LGHNA and CDR2 YNFKEQ. CDR3 length: 15 residues. V lost 0 bases, J lost 4 bases, and 12 bases lay in between. CDR3 amino acids: CASSQEWQSLYGYTF. As DNA, the CDR3 is TGTGCCAGCAGCCAAGAGTGGCAGTCCCTCTATGGCTACACCTTC.

The chain joins TRBV25-1 to TRBJ2-7; D call uncertain. Trimming removed 2 bases from V and 2 bases from J, with 13 bases in between. The CDR3 has 15 amino acids. Germline loops: CDR1 MGHDK, CDR2 SYGVNS. The DNA for the CDR3 is TGTGCCAGCAGTGAACTAGGCGACGTGACCTACGAGCAGTACTTC. Translating it yields CASSELGDVTYEQYF.

V and J are TRBV15 and TRBJ2-1; the match to TRBD2 covers 7 bases. J gave up 2 bases and V 5 bases, and 3 bases lay outside the gene matches. This CDR3 comprises 14 residues. Germline CDR1 LNHNV, CDR2 YYDKDF (reference sequence). In DNA form, the CDR3 reads TGTGCCACCAGCTGGGCGGGAGCCTACAATGAGCAGTTCTTC. Protein sequence: CATSWAGAYNEQFF.

The chain carries TRBV19 and TRBJ2-5; D call uncertain. The CDR3 contains 14 residues. V was pared by 5 bases and J by 2 bases, with 12 bases between. The germline V gene has CDR1 LNHDA and CDR2 SQIVND (reference sequence). The CDR3 DNA reads as TGTGCCAGTAGTGGGCGTCCGGGTCAAGAGACCCAGTACTTC. This gives the protein CASSGRPGQETQYF.

V usage is TRBV5-4 and J usage is TRBJ2-3; D remains unclear. The germline CDR1 and CDR2 sequences are SGHNT and YYREEE (reference sequence). CDR3 size: 15 residues. V was clipped by 0 bases and J by 6 bases, with 14 bases between them. In DNA form, the CDR3 reads TGTGCCAGCAGCTTGGACCTAGGTGGGTGGGATACGCAGTATTTT. The encoded protein is CASSLDLGGWDTQYF. Based on the CDR3 plus reference TRBV5-4 and TRBJ2-3, the full variable domain is ETGVTQSPTHLIKTRGQQVTLRCSSQSGHNTVSWYQQALGQGPQFIFQYYREEENGRGNFPPRFSGLQFPNYSSELNVNALELDDSALYLCASSLDLGGWDTQYFGPGTRLTVL.